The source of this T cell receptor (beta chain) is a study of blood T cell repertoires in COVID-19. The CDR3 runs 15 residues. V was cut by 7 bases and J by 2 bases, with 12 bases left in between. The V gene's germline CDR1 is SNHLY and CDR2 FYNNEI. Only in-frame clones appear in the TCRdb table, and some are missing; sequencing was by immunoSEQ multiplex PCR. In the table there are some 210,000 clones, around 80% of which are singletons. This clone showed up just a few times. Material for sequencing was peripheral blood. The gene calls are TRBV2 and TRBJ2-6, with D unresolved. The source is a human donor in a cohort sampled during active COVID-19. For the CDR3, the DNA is TGTGCCAGCATCGACCGAGAGGCTGGGGCCAACGTCCTGACTTTC. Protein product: CASIDREAGANVLTF. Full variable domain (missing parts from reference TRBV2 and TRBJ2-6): EPEVTQTPSHQVTQMGQEVILRCVPISNHLYFYWYRQILGQKVEFLVSFYNNEISEKSEIFDDQFSVERPDGSNFTLKIRSTKLEDSAMYFCASIDREAGANVLTFGAGSRLTVL.